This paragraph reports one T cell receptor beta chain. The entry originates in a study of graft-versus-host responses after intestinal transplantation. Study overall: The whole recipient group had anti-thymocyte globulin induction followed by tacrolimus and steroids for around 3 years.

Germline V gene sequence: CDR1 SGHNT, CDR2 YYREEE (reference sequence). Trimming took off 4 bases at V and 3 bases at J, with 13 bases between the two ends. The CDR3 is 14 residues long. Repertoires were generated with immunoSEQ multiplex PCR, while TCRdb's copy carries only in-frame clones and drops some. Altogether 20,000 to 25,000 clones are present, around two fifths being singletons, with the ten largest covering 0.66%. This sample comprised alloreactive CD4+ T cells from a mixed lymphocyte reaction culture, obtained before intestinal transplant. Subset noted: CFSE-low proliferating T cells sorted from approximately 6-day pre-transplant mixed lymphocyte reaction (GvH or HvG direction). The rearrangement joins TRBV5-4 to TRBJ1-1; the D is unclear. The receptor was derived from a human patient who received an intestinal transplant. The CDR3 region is CASSAGKSDTEAFF. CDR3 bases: TGTGCCAGCAGCGCTGGTAAATCAGACACTGAAGCTTTCTTT.